This is a list of T cell receptor beta chains from one sample in a study of vaccination effects on CD4 cells after COVID-19. These TCRs' antigens remain unknown. Assay used: immunoSEQ multiplex PCR; TCRdb lists only in-frame clones, some missing. This table holds about 19,000 clones, roughly 80% found once. The source material was CD4+ T cells from PBMCs cultured with SARS-CoV-2 spike peptides, sampled before COVID-19 vaccination. Receptor source: a human donor who had a prior SARS-CoV-2 infection. The CDR3 runs from the conserved cysteine through the conserved F or W. D genes are given only for firm matches. Where a row states a size, it is once, few, many or the class of an expanded clone; other rows omit it.

>16|TRBV11-3|TRBJ2-3|once|.
TGTGCCAGCAGCTTAGATGGGGGCTCCAGCACAGATACGCAGTATTTT
CASSLDGGSSTDTQYF
>18|TRBV27|TRBJ1-1|.|.
TGTGCCAGCAGTTTATGGCGGAGGCGGGGGGATCGGGGCACTGAAGCTTTCTTT
CASSLWRRRGDRGTEAFF
>15|TRBV7-2|TRBJ1-2|.|.
TGTGCCAGCAGCCCTACAGGCAGGGTCAACTATGGCTACACCTTC
CASSPTGRVNYGYTF
>16|TRBV5-1|TRBJ1-3|once|.
TGCGCCAGCAGCGTGACTGATCCCGGGTCTGGAAACACCATATATTTT
CASSVTDPGSGNTIYF
>16|TRBV27|TRBJ1-1|few|.
TGTGCCAGCAGTTCGGCGTCGTGGAGAAGGAACACTGAAGCTTTCTTT
CASSSASWRRNTEAFF
>19|TRBV5-1|TRBJ2-2|few|TRBD2
TGCGCCAGCAGCTCACCCGTTGGACTAGCGGGAGAGAACACCGGGGAGCTGTTTTTT
CASSSPVGLAGENTGELFF
>17|TRBV5-6|TRBJ2-3|once|TRBD1
TGTGCCAGCAGCTTGTCAGACCCCTTAAAGGGGGCGGATACGCAGTATTTT
CASSLSDPLKGADTQYF
>16|TRBV4-2|TRBJ2-7|.|.
TGTGCCAGCAGCCAACAAGGGACGGTAGCCTCCTACGAGCAGTACTTC
CASSQQGTVASYEQYF
>16|TRBV7-2|TRBJ2-1|.|.
TGTGCCAGCAGCGTAACCGGGACACGAGCCTACAATGAGCAGTTCTTC
CASSVTGTRAYNEQFF
>13|TRBV12-3/TRBV12-4|TRBJ2-5|once|.
TGTGCCAGCAGGGACGGGTACCAAGAGACCCAGTACTTC
CASRDGYQETQYF
>11|TRBV2|TRBJ1-2|.|.
TGTGCCAACGAATGGGGGGATGGCTACACCTTC
CANEWGDGYTF
>15|TRBV7-2|TRBJ1-1|.|TRBD1
TGTGCCAGCAGCGAGGACAGGGGGCGTTACACTGAAGCTTTCTTT
CASSEDRGRYTEAFF
>16|TRBV4-1|TRBJ1-5|.|.
TGCGCCAGCAGCCAAGGCAGGGGTGCCCGCAATCAGCCCCAGCATTTT
CASSQGRGARNQPQHF
>17|TRBV19|TRBJ2-2|.|.
TGTGCCAGTAGTAAGGGCGGGTGGGACGCGAACACCGGGGAGCTGTTTTTT
CASSKGGWDANTGELFF
>15|TRBV7-9|TRBJ2-3|.|TRBD1
TGTGCCAGCACCCGGACAGGGGGTAACACAGATACGCAGTATTTT
CASTRTGGNTDTQYF
>14|TRBV5-1|TRBJ2-1|.|TRBD2
TGCGCCAGCAGCTTGGGTCCGGGGGGGAATGAGCAGTTCTTC
CASSLGPGGNEQFF
>16|TRBV9|TRBJ2-2|.|TRBD2
TGTGCCAGCAGCGTCGACCCCGGGACTAGTATCGGGGAGCTGTTTTTT
CASSVDPGTSIGELFF
>15|TRBV2|TRBJ2-7|.|TRBD2
TGTGCCAGCAGATGGCTAGCGGGGATCTCCTACGAGCAGTACTTC
CASRWLAGISYEQYF
>13|TRBV27|TRBJ1-1|.|.
TGTGCCAGCAGTTTAAGGGTATGGGGTGAAGCTTTCTTT
CASSLRVWGEAFF
>12|TRBV27|TRBJ1-5|.|.
TGTGCCAGCAGTCATCCCGATCAGCCCCAGCATTTT
CASSHPDQPQHF
>15|TRBV6-5|TRBJ2-2|medium-sized|TRBD2
TGTGCCAGCAGTTTCCGACTAGCGTCCACCGGGGAGCTGTTTTTT
CASSFRLASTGELFF
>14|TRBV18|TRBJ1-3|.|.
TGTGCCAGCTCTCCGAGGGGCTCTGGAAACACCATATATTTT
CASSPRGSGNTIYF
>16|TRBV25-1|TRBJ2-6|.|.
TGTGCCAGCAGTGTGGACAGAGACTCTGGGGCCAACGTCCTGACTTTC
CASSVDRDSGANVLTF
>12|TRBV10-1|TRBJ2-7|.|.
TGCGCCAAGCCGACGGCGGCCTACGAGCAGTACTTC
CAKPTAAYEQYF
>13|TRBV18|TRBJ1-1|.|.
TGTGCCAGCTCACCATCGCAAATCACTGAAGCTTTCTTT
CASSPSQITEAFF
>16|TRBV5-1|TRBJ2-7|.|.
TGCGCCAGCAGCCTCGCTACCGCGGGAAACTCCTACGAGCAGTACTTC
CASSLATAGNSYEQYF
>15|TRBV5-1|TRBJ2-3|.|TRBD1
TGCGCCAGCAGCTTCGGGGACAGGGATTCAGATACGCAGTATTTT
CASSFGDRDSDTQYF
>14|TRBV5-4|TRBJ1-1|.|.
TGTGCCAGCAGCATCCCAGGCGGGCGGCTTGAAGCTTTCTTT
CASSIPGGRLEAFF
>16|TRBV30|TRBJ1-3|.|.
TGTGCCTGGAGGGAGTTTCGTACTAGCTCTGGAAACACCATATATTTT
CAWREFRTSSGNTIYF